What follows describes a single T cell receptor (beta chain). The antigen remains undetermined. This entry belongs to a study of cytomegalovirus exposure and HLA in healthy donors. Study-level findings and limits: Associated with cytomegalovirus, according to the listing, were around 160 TCR beta chains. An analysis that was carried out later associated about 17,000 TCR beta sequences with HLA alleles at 0.05 false discovery rate. Accurate prediction of most subjects' HLA-A and HLA-B alleles from TCR beta sequences was reported.

PCR was performed using 60 Vbeta and 13 Jbeta primers. Generated by immunoSEQ multiplex PCR, the TCRdb table keeps only in-frame clones and is missing some. The sample lists 250,000 to 350,000 clones; under 90% were seen once. Specimen: PBMCs. The source is a girl aged 2 to 9 in good health and CMV-seronegative.

The chain's CDR3 is CASSAGGETQYF. In DNA form, the CDR3 reads TGCGCCAGCAGTGCAGGGGGAGAGACCCAGTACTTC. The chain recombines TRBV10-2 with TRBJ2-5; 7 bases align to TRBD1. The CDR3 spans 12 residues. With V trimmed by 4 bases and J by 4 bases, 0 bases remained unmatched. Germline loops: CDR1 WSHSY, CDR2 SAAADI.